This is a list of T cell receptor beta chains from one sample in a study of metastatic and nonmetastatic thyroid tumors. TCRdb reanalyzed the PCR reads via MiXCR. The data show about 38,000 clones, about 25% seen once. Specimen: blood. Receptors were obtained from a female donor with papillary thyroid cancer or a benign thyroid nodule (not recorded which). Some clones in this sample may be carry-over from other donors' samples. CDR3s include the opening cysteine and the closing phenylalanine or tryptophan. A D gene is named only where the DNA matches it firmly. Not all rows give a size; the values are once, few, many and, for expanded clones, a class.

v_call	clone_size	d_call	j_call	cdr3_nt	cdr3_aa
TRBV6-2/TRBV6-3	few	NA	TRBJ1-5	TGTGCAAGCATCCCCAGGCCTTCGGGCAATCAGCCCCAGCATTTT	CASIPRPSGNQPQHF
TRBV28	NA	NA	TRBJ1-3	TGTGCCAGCAGTTTAGTCAGTGCTGGGGAAAACGCCATATATTTT	CASSLVSAGENAIYF
TRBV19	NA	NA	TRBJ2-1	TGTGCCAGTAGTGGGGCGGTCTCCTACAATGAGCAGTTCTTC	CASSGAVSYNEQFF
TRBV28	NA	NA	TRBJ2-2	TGTGCCAGCAGTCGGAGGGGGACCGGGGAGCTGTTTTTT	CASSRRGTGELFF
TRBV20-1	NA	TRBD2	TRBJ2-3	TGCAGTGCTAGCGCTAGCGGTGGCACAGATACGCGGTATTTT	CSASASGGTDTRYF
TRBV6-2/TRBV6-3	few	TRBD2	TRBJ2-7	TGTGCCAGCCGACTAGCGGGAGTTTACGAGCAGTACTTC	CASRLAGVYEQYF
TRBV27	few	TRBD1	TRBJ2-1	TGTGCCAGCGGGACGACAGGGTCATCCTACAATGAGCAGTTCTTC	CASGTTGSSYNEQFF
TRBV30	NA	NA	TRBJ2-7	TGTGCCTGGAGTGTTGGCTCAACGAGCTACGAGCAGTACTTC	CAWSVGSTSYEQYF
TRBV6-1	few	NA	TRBJ1-1	TGTGCCAGCAGAGCATGGGTAGAAGCTTTCTTT	CASRAWVEAFF
TRBV7-6	NA	TRBD2	TRBJ2-2	TGTGCCAGCAGTCGTAGCGGGAATCGGGATGATCTGTTTTTT	CASSRSGNRDDLFF
TRBV15	few	TRBD1	TRBJ1-1	TGTGCCACCATCAGAGGGACAGGTGGTGAGACTGAAGCTTTCTTT	CATIRGTGGETEAFF
TRBV20-1	many	NA	TRBJ2-5	TGCAGTGCTAGAGATCCCGATCTAGCGATCCAAGAGACCCAGTACTTC	CSARDPDLAIQETQYF
TRBV28	few	TRBD1	TRBJ2-7	TGTGCCAGCAGTTTGGGGTTAACAGGGGTGGACGAGCAGTACTTC	CASSLGLTGVDEQYF
TRBV30	many	NA	TRBJ2-1	TGTGCCTGGATAGACCTCCGGGGAAAGCAGTTCTTC	CAWIDLRGKQFF
TRBV28	many	NA	TRBJ2-7	TGTGCCAGCAGTTCCCAGTGGACCACCTACGAGCAGTACTTC	CASSSQWTTYEQYF
TRBV20-1	NA	NA	TRBJ2-7	TGCAGTGCTAGTACAGGCTACGAGCAGTACTTC	CSASTGYEQYF
TRBV30	few	NA	TRBJ1-2	TGTGCCTGGAATTGGGGGAATAACTATGGCTACACCTTC	CAWNWGNNYGYTF
TRBV12-3/TRBV12-4	few	NA	TRBJ1-5	TGTGCCAGCAGTGCCAACGGGGAAATCATTGGTCAGCCCCAGCATTTT	CASSANGEIIGQPQHF
TRBV5-1	NA	NA	TRBJ2-3	TGCGCCAGCAGCGTGGGGGGAGATACGCAGTATTTT	CASSVGGDTQYF
TRBV6-2/TRBV6-3	few	NA	TRBJ2-7	TGTGCCACCCGGGCCACAATAGTGGAGCAGTACTTC	CATRATIVEQYF
TRBV15	many	NA	TRBJ2-3	TGTGCCACCAGCAGAGGGGACCGGGACACCGGCACAGATACGCAGTATTTT	CATSRGDRDTGTDTQYF
TRBV28	many	NA	TRBJ2-2	TGTGCCAGCATAGAGGCCCCGGACACCGGGGAGCTGTTTTTT	CASIEAPDTGELFF